This T cell receptor beta chain came from a study of spatial heterogeneity in lung cancer. From germline, CDR1 is LNHNV and CDR2 YYDKDF (reference sequence). The CDR3 contains 13 residues. V dropped 1 base and J dropped 3 bases, with 5 bases sitting between them. Described time point: sample taken at primary tumor resection. The input material, whole RNA from tumor, nontumor lung or frozen PBMC, was sequenced unsorted. A total of approximately 77 untreated early-stage non-small cell lung cancer patients served as donors. TCRdb reprocessed the 5' RACE reads with MiXCR, giving one entry per CDR3 protein. The data hold some 5,100 distinct CDR3 sequences, with roughly 24% observed a single time. This clonotype has ten or more counts.

The receptor's source is a male donor with early-stage non-small cell lung cancer. The material sequenced was PBMCs, taken at surgery. The J gene is TRBJ2-3, the V gene TRBV15; D not certain. In nucleotides, the CDR3 is TGTGCCACCAGCAGAGTAAGGACAGATACGCAGTATTTT. This encodes CATSRVRTDTQYF.